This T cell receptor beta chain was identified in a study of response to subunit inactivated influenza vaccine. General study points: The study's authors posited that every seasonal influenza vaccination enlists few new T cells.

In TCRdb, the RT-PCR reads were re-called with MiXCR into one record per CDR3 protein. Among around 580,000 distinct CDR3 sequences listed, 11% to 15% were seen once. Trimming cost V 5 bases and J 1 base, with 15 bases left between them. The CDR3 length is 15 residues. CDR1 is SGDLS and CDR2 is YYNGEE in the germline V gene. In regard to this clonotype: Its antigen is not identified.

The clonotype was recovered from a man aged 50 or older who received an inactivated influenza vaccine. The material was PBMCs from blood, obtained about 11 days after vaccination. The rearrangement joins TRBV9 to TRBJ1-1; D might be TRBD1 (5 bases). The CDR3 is CASSSRDGWNTEAFF. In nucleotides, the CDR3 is TGTGCCAGCAGTAGCCGGGACGGTTGGAACACTGAAGCTTTCTTT. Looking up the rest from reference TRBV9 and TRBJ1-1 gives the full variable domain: DSGVTQTPKHLITATGQRVTLRCSPRSGDLSVYWYQQSLDQGLQFLIQYYNGEERAKGNILERFSAQQFPDLHSELNLSSLELGDSALYFCASSSRDGWNTEAFFGQGTRLTVV.